These 2 T cell receptor beta chains share one sample of origin, sequenced in a study of cytomegalovirus exposure and HLA in healthy donors. A multiplex PCR was run with 60 Vbeta primers and 13 Jbeta primers. Only in-frame clones appear in the TCRdb table, and some are missing; sequencing was by immunoSEQ multiplex PCR. This sample's table has about 100,000 clones. The sample consisted of PBMCs. The source is a man in his fifties or sixties in good health and CMV-seronegative.

V gene TRBV19 combines with J gene TRBJ1-1; 10 nucleotides line up with TRBD1. The CDR3 loop spans 15 amino acids. With V trimmed by 3 bases and J by 7 bases, 8 bases remained unmatched. The germline gives CDR1 LNHDA, CDR2 SQIVND (reference sequence). The CDR3 region is CASSIQGGQGREAFF. CDR3 DNA sequence: TGTGCCAGTAGTATCCAGGGGGGACAGGGGCGTGAAGCTTTCTTT.

The V call is TRBV5-1, the J call TRBJ2-7; no firm D call. Germline CDR1 and CDR2: SGHRS and YFSETQ. The V gene lost 4 bases and the J gene lost 5 bases, with 7 bases spanning the gap. The CDR3 spans 11 residues. This chain's CDR3 is CASSKFDEQYF. DNA of the CDR3: TGCGCCAGCAGCAAATTCGACGAGCAGTACTTC.